In this sample, the clone carrying this T cell receptor beta chain turned up a few times. Its antigen is not identified. Time point reported: persistent/refractory GD, antithyroid drugs over 5 years with positive TRAb. PBMC RNA served as the TCR library source. By American Thyroid Association guidelines, Graves' disease was diagnosed in the cohort. The sample belongs to a study of regulatory T cells in long-lasting Graves disease. Study-wide context: To qualify as persistent, Graves' disease required over 5 years of antithyroid drugs with positive TSH receptor antibodies. Study-level findings and limits: Sampling was limited to peripheral blood rather than thyroid tissue.

Building of the TCR beta libraries involved iRepertoire HTBI primers and Arm-PCR of CDR3 regions. In the original workflow: The samples included 60 to 65 TRBV and roughly 14 TRBJ segments. TCRdb itself ran the multiplex PCR reads through MiXCR, one entry per CDR3 protein. These V and J calls rely on TCRdb rather than the paper's analysis. The sample holds over 450,000 distinct CDR3 sequences; about a fifth are singletons and the top ten take 7% to 9%. V lost 5 bases, J lost 7 bases, and 5 bases stayed unmatched. This CDR3 spans 14 amino acids. The germline V gene has CDR1 SGHNT and CDR2 YENEEA. The gene calls are TRBV11-3 and TRBJ2-2, with TRBD1 matching 9 bases. This clonotype originated in a female donor with Graves disease. The sequencing here drew on peripheral blood mononuclear cells (PBMCs), taken when the disease was refractory, from a patient treated with antithyroid drugs. For the CDR3, the DNA is TGTGCCAGCAGCAGGGACAGGGTTGGCGGGGAGCTGTTTTTT. Residues: CASSRDRVGGELFF.